The next 31 T cell receptor beta chains were all read from a single sample in a study of identical twins. Each CDR3 protein is one row after TCRdb ran MiXCR on the 5' RACE reads. The table includes a few hundred thousand distinct CDR3 sequences, roughly 8.7% detected once. These data are also associated with another study on yellow fever vaccine responses in identical twins.

The sequencing sample was made of CD8+ T cells sorted from blood. The receptors derive from a woman younger than 35 in good health.

This clonotype was recorded many times. The V and J genes are TRBV11-2 and TRBJ2-1; 12 bases are shared with TRBD2. There are 14 residues in the CDR3. Germline V gene data show CDR1 as SGHAT and CDR2 as FQNNGV. V lost 5 bases, J lost 8 bases, and 4 bases stayed unmatched. CDR3 sequence (DNA): TGTGCCAGCAGCGGACTAGCGGGGATGGATGAGCAGTTCTTC. Translation: CASSGLAGMDEQFF.

There are a few counts of this clonotype. The chain employs TRBV6-2 or TRBV6-3 and TRBJ2-7; possibly TRBD1 for D (5 bases). The ends were cut back, 0 bases at V and 4 bases at J, with 16 bases in the middle. The CDR3 runs to 16 residues. CDR1 and CDR2 from the germline V gene are MNHEY and SVGEGT. The CDR3 spells CASSYSVFRADYEQYF. In DNA form, the CDR3 reads TGTGCCAGCAGTTACTCTGTGTTCAGGGCGGATTACGAGCAGTACTTC.

The chain joins TRBV9 to TRBJ2-7; 10 nucleotides align to TRBD2. The CDR3 is 13 residues long. Germline lookup yields CDR1 SGDLS and CDR2 YYNGEE. The V segment lost 7 bases and the J segment 6 bases; nucleotides outside the gene matches: 7. This CDR3 is CASLAGVGFEQYF. The DNA of the CDR3 is TGTGCCAGCCTAGCGGGAGTAGGTTTCGAGCAGTACTTC.

This clonotype was detected many times. The chain joins TRBV4-3 to TRBJ2-1; 8 positions agree with TRBD1. V gave up 2 bases and J gave up 0 bases; unmatched junction bases: 3. The CDR3 covers 16 residues. Germline CDR1 and CDR2: LGHNA and YSLEER. Here the CDR3 DNA reads TGCGCCAGCAGCCAATCAGGGGGCGGCTCCTACAATGAGCAGTTCTTC. Translation: CASSQSGGGSYNEQFF.

This clonotype was seen ten or more times. This chain joins TRBV7-9 and TRBJ2-7; 9 bases agree with TRBD1. This CDR3 has 14 residues. Germline CDR1 SEHNR, CDR2 FQNEAQ (reference sequence). V gave up 5 bases and J gave up 6 bases; unmatched junction bases: 8. CDR3 loop: CASSRPGTGTEQYF. In DNA form, the CDR3 reads TGTGCCAGCAGCCGTCCCGGGACAGGGACCGAGCAGTACTTC.

This clonotype was observed a few times. The chain is built from TRBV7-9 and TRBJ1-2; D is uncertain. Between the trimmed V and J ends, which lost 1 base and 6 bases, there was a span of 6 bases. Germline V gives CDR1 SEHNR, CDR2 FQNEAQ (reference sequence). The CDR3 loop spans 12 amino acids. The CDR3 coding sequence is TGTGCCAGCAGCTTAGAAACGGATGGCTACACCTTC. As protein: CASSLETDGYTF.

This clonotype was recorded a few times. Here the CDR3 reads CASSLESLTGEQYF. The DNA for the CDR3 is TGTGCCAGCAGCTTGGAAAGTCTTACGGGCGAGCAGTACTTC. The chain has TRBV5-5 and TRBJ2-7; D not resolved. Per germline, CDR1 SGHKS and CDR2 YYEKEE (reference sequence). The CDR3 covers 14 residues. The V gene lost 0 bases and the J gene lost 6 bases, with 13 bases spanning the gap.

In this sample, this clonotype turned up a few times. This CDR3 is CASREIVSGIGEQYF. As DNA, the CDR3 is TGTGCCAGCAGAGAAATCGTTAGCGGGATAGGGGAGCAGTACTTC. The rearrangement links TRBV6-1 to TRBJ2-7; TRBD2 matches 8 bases. After removal of 6 bases from V and 7 bases from J, the junction contained 14 bases not matched to a gene. This CDR3 region has 15 residues. Germline CDR1 MNHNS, CDR2 SASEGT.

The chain carries TRBV14 and TRBJ2-7; no reliable D call. Trimming removed 4 bases at V and 3 bases at J, with 13 bases between. This CDR3 comprises 14 residues. Germline assignment: CDR1 SGHDN and CDR2 FVKESK. The CDR3 spells CASSLRSDFYEQYF. The CDR3 nucleotides are TGTGCCAGCAGCCTCCGAAGCGACTTCTACGAGCAGTACTTC.

The chain couples TRBV30 to TRBJ2-7, with a possible D match to TRBD2 (6 bases). Germline V gene data show CDR1 as GTSNPN and CDR2 as SVGIG (reference sequence). Deletions cut 5 bases from V and 6 bases from J, with 20 bases between. The CDR3 is 14 amino acids. The CDR3 reads CAWGTGTGLSEQYF. CDR3 in DNA: TGTGCCTGGGGTACCGGGACTGGACTTAGCGAGCAGTACTTC.

Only a few counts were recorded for this clonotype. The chain recombines TRBV4-2 with TRBJ2-1; 11 positions match TRBD1. Germline V gene sequence: CDR1 LGHNA, CDR2 YNFKEQ. V shed 3 bases, J shed 6 bases, and the junction held 1 base outside the gene matches. The CDR3 spans 14 residues. The CDR3 DNA is TGTGCCAGCAGCCAGGGACAGGGGGGCAATGAGCAGTTCTTC. Protein product: CASSQGQGGNEQFF.

This clonotype has only a few counts. The gene calls are TRBV7-6 and TRBJ2-7; possible D gene TRBD1, 6 bases. Trimming removed 2 bases from V and 2 bases from J, with 25 bases in between. The germline V gene encodes CDR1 SGHVS and CDR2 FNYEAQ. The CDR3 sequence is 19 residues long. This CDR3 is CASSLTSAVQQGLTYEQYF. DNA for the CDR3: TGTGCCAGCAGCTTAACATCCGCCGTCCAACAGGGCCTAACCTACGAGCAGTACTTC.

This clonotype came up many times. The chain joins TRBV3-1 to TRBJ2-3; unclear D gene. CDR3 size: 16 residues. CDR1 and CDR2 (germline): LGHDT, YNNKEL (reference sequence). The germline V and J ends were trimmed by 1 base and 6 bases, with 17 bases remaining between them. The CDR3 loop reads CASSQGRSSYWDTQYF. The CDR3 nucleotides are TGTGCCAGCAGCCAAGGCCGTTCGTCTTATTGGGATACGCAGTATTTT.

Many counts were recorded for this clonotype. The V gene is TRBV6-4, the J gene TRBJ2-3; 12 bases line up with TRBD1. Germline CDR1 MRHNA, CDR2 SNTAGT. V shed 5 bases, J shed 4 bases, and the junction held 7 bases outside the gene matches. This CDR3 has 16 amino acids. The CDR3 DNA sequence: TGTGCCAGCAGTATGACCGGGACAGGGGGCCCAGATACGCAGTATTTT. Residues: CASSMTGTGGPDTQYF.

The count of this clonotype is one. This chain uses TRBV5-1 with TRBJ2-6; D perhaps matches TRBD2 (6 bases). Trimming took 5 bases from V and 0 from J, leaving 9 bases between them. CDR1 SGHRS and CDR2 YFSETQ come from the germline V gene. This CDR3 is built from 15 residues. The CDR3 region has the DNA TGCGCCAGCAGGGGGGGAAGCTCTGGGGCCAACGTCCTGACTTTC. Protein product: CASRGGSSGANVLTF.

V and J are TRBV29-1 and TRBJ2-1; 9 bases map to TRBD1. The V segment lost 1 base and the J segment 8 bases; nucleotides outside the gene matches: 15. Germline V CDR1 and CDR2: SQVTM, ANQGSEA. CDR3 length: 17 residues. CDR3 residues: CSVEGLPGDRVRYEQFF. CDR3 DNA sequence: TGCAGCGTTGAAGGACTCCCGGGGGACAGGGTTCGTTATGAGCAGTTCTTC.

This clonotype was seen only a few times. The rearrangement joins TRBV20-1 to TRBJ2-7; D ambiguous. The CDR3 runs 13 residues. Trimming removed 0 bases from V and 0 bases from J, with 6 bases in between. Germline V gene sequence: CDR1 DFQATT, CDR2 SNEGSKA (reference sequence). The CDR3 DNA reads TGCAGTGCTAGAGATGGGTTCTCCTACGAGCAGTACTTC. This codes for CSARDGFSYEQYF.

This clonotype was counted a few times. The rearrangement joins TRBV7-8 to TRBJ1-1; D perhaps matches TRBD1 (6 bases). Trimming left V 1 base short and J 4 bases short, with 13 bases between. The CDR3 totals 15 residues. Per germline, CDR1 SGHVS and CDR2 FQNEAQ. This CDR3 reads CASSLEGGQVTEAFF. The CDR3 nucleotides read TGTGCCAGCAGCTTAGAGGGGGGGCAGGTCACTGAAGCTTTCTTT.

The V call is TRBV11-2, the J call TRBJ2-3; D is perhaps TRBD1 (5 bases). Germline CDR1 is SGHAT and CDR2 is FQNNGV. V was clipped by 4 bases and J by 3 bases, with 17 bases between them. The CDR3 spans 16 residues. The CDR3 region has the DNA TGTGCCAGCAGCTCCCCCGACAGTTCCTGGACAGATACGCAGTATTTT. Its protein product is CASSSPDSSWTDTQYF.

Many counts were recorded for this clonotype. The V and J genes are TRBV29-1 and TRBJ2-7; maybe TRBD2 (5 bases). The germline gives CDR1 SQVTM, CDR2 ANQGSEA. V shed 4 bases and J shed 6 bases, with 16 bases lying between them. The CDR3 contains 13 residues. The CDR3 reads CSVVTLARSEQYF. Written as DNA, the CDR3 is TGCAGCGTTGTGACGCTAGCAAGGTCCGAGCAGTACTTC.

The chain links TRBV7-9 to TRBJ2-1; 10 bases match TRBD2. CDR3 length: 16 amino acids. V lost 5 bases to trimming and J lost 4 bases; unmatched junction nucleotides: 8. CDR1 is SEHNR and CDR2 is FQNEAQ in the germline V gene (reference sequence). The CDR3 region has the DNA TGTGCCAGCAGCGTAGGGCCTAGCGGGAGTTACAATGAGCAGTTCTTC. This encodes CASSVGPSGSYNEQFF.

This clonotype has a count of ten or more. The rearrangement joins TRBV11-2 to TRBJ2-1, with unresolved D. Germline loops: CDR1 SGHAT, CDR2 FQNNGV. V shed 5 bases and J shed 4 bases, with 9 bases lying between them. This CDR3 is 13 amino acids long. The CDR3 coding sequence is TGTGCCAGCAGCGCCGGGTTATACAATGAGCAGTTCTTC. This gives the protein CASSAGLYNEQFF.

V and J are TRBV6-2 or TRBV6-3 and TRBJ2-2; D not certain. Trimming stripped 9 bases from V and 1 base from J, with 12 bases between. Germline CDR1 and CDR2: MNHEY and SVGEGT. The CDR3 has 14 amino acids. The CDR3 loop is CARPACRNTGELFF. The CDR3 region has the DNA TGTGCCAGGCCAGCGTGCAGGAACACCGGGGAGCTGTTTTTT.

In DNA form, the CDR3 reads TGTGCCAGCAGCGCCAGGGCCCAAGAGACCCAGTACTTC. Protein sequence: CASSARAQETQYF. The rearrangement joins TRBV5-4 to TRBJ2-5; a possible D gene is TRBD1 (5 bases). Germline V gives CDR1 SGHNT, CDR2 YYREEE (reference sequence). This CDR3 is built from 13 residues. The V end lost 4 bases, the J end lost 1 base, and 8 bases lay between the germline ends.

This clonotype came up many times. The chain has TRBV29-1 and TRBJ1-2; D possibly corresponds to TRBD1 (5 bases). Trimming cost V 0 bases and J 3 bases, with 11 bases left between them. CDR3 length equals 14 residues. The V gene's germline CDR1 is SQVTM and CDR2 ANQGSEA. The CDR3 region has the DNA TGCAGCGTTGAAGATTGGGGGAAAGACTATGGCTACACCTTC. Amino acids: CSVEDWGKDYGYTF.

This clonotype was counted a few times. The chain is built from TRBV25-1 and TRBJ2-5, with D unresolved. CDR1 and CDR2 from the germline V gene are MGHDK and SYGVNS. V dropped 3 bases and J dropped 3 bases, with 14 bases sitting between them. There are 15 residues in the CDR3. CDR3: CASSELYSIEETQYF. The CDR3, as DNA: TGTGCCAGCAGTGAGCTATACAGTATAGAAGAGACCCAGTACTTC. The whole variable domain, filled in from reference TRBV25-1 and TRBJ2-5, reads EADIYQTPRYLVIGTGKKITLECSQTMGHDKMYWYQQDPGMELHLIHYSYGVNSTEKGDLSSESTVSRIRTEHFPLTLESARPSHTSQYLCASSELYSIEETQYFGPGTRLLVL.

Here the CDR3 DNA reads TGTGCCAGCAGTTTTGGGCGAGGCGGGGAAGTGCAGTTCTTC. It codes for CASSFGRGGEVQFF. J is TRBJ2-1 and V is TRBV6-2 or TRBV6-3; tentatively, D is TRBD2 (6 bases). The CDR3 runs to 14 residues. Trimming removed 4 bases at V and 12 bases at J, with 19 bases between. Germline V lookup: CDR1 MNHEY, CDR2 SVGEGT.

This clonotype was picked up many times. The V gene is TRBV29-1, the J gene TRBJ2-3, with 7 bases fitting TRBD2. CDR3 length equals 14 residues. The germline gives CDR1 SQVTM, CDR2 ANQGSEA. Losses at the gene ends were 6 bases for V and 5 bases for J; bases not matched to a gene: 11. In DNA, the CDR3 is TGCAGCGTCCCCAACCGGGAGGTAGGAGATACGCAGTATTTT. It encodes CSVPNREVGDTQYF.

This clonotype was counted only a few times. V is TRBV6-1 and J is TRBJ2-2; D gene ambiguous. Between the trimmed V and J ends, which lost 7 bases and 1 base, there was a span of 16 bases. Per the germline V gene, CDR1 is MNHNS and CDR2 is SASEGT. The CDR3 spans 16 residues. CDR3 in amino acids: CASTSFRQMNTGELFF. The CDR3 nucleotides are TGTGCCAGCACCTCGTTCCGACAAATGAACACCGGGGAGCTGTTTTTT.

This clonotype was seen a handful of times. The chain has TRBV7-3 and TRBJ2-1, with D possibly called TRBD1 or TRBD2 (7 bases each). Germline lookup yields CDR1 SGHTA and CDR2 FQGTGA. V lost 2 bases to trimming and J lost 1 base, with 12 bases between them. This CDR3 has 16 residues. The CDR3 DNA reads TGTGCCAGCAGCTTAGCGCAGGGGGGGTCCTACAATGAGCAGTTCTTC. This codes for CASSLAQGGSYNEQFF.

The J gene is TRBJ1-1, the V gene TRBV21-1; the table's D gene call, TRBD1, was not cross checked with the DNA. TRBV21-1 is a documented pseudogene. This CDR3 region has 15 residues. The CDR3 DNA sequence: TGTGCCAGCAGCAAAGTGTTGCAGGGGTTCCCTGAAGCTTTCTTT. Its translation is CASSKVLQGFPEAFF.